These T cell receptor beta chains were read from a single sample in a study of blood T cell repertoires in COVID-19. The method was immunoSEQ multiplex PCR; TCRdb's version includes in-frame clones alone and lacks a portion of them. The sample has about 390,000 clones, about 90% seen once. Sample: peripheral blood. All receptors come from a woman between 55 and 75 years old with COVID-19, enrolled during active disease. CDR3s include the opening cysteine and the closing phenylalanine or tryptophan. D genes are given only for firm matches. The size of a clone is reported for some rows only, either as once, few or many, or as a class for expanded clones.

v_call	j_call	d_call	clone_size	cdr3_aa	cdr3_nt
TRBV4-2	TRBJ1-1	.	few	CASSRGALLNTEAFF	TGTGCCAGCAGTCGTGGAGCACTCCTGAACACTGAAGCTTTCTTT
TRBV7-9	TRBJ1-1	TRBD1	.	CASSLPAGTVNTEAFF	TGTGCCAGCAGCCTACCTGCCGGGACAGTGAACACTGAAGCTTTCTTT
TRBV3-1/TRBV3-2	TRBJ1-5	.	.	CASSQGNRLNQPQHF	TGTGCCAGCAGCCAAGGTAACAGGCTCAATCAGCCCCAGCATTTT
TRBV5-1	TRBJ1-4	.	.	CASSFGGQGSEKLFF	TGCGCCAGCAGCTTTGGAGGGCAGGGAAGTGAAAAACTGTTTTTT
TRBV2	TRBJ1-2	TRBD1	.	CARPSRTGSHVEYGYTF	TGTGCCAGACCGTCCCGGACAGGGAGTCATGTTGAATATGGCTACACCTTC
TRBV6-7	TRBJ2-1	.	.	CASSYSIWGDHNEQFF	TGTGCCAGCAGTTACTCGATTTGGGGGGATCACAATGAGCAGTTCTTC
TRBV10-3	TRBJ1-2	TRBD1	.	CAISGNRGKLFGYTF	TGTGCCATCAGTGGAAACAGGGGAAAACTGTTTGGCTACACCTTC
TRBV7-3	TRBJ1-2	TRBD1	.	CASSLKGGPNYGYTF	TGTGCCAGCAGCTTAAAAGGGGGCCCGAACTATGGCTACACCTTC
TRBV3-1/TRBV3-2	TRBJ2-1	TRBD2	.	CASSFSPGLAVYNEQFF	TGTGCCAGCAGCTTCAGTCCGGGACTAGCGGTTTACAATGAGCAGTTCTTC
TRBV18	TRBJ1-2	TRBD1	.	CASSPQGVNGYTF	TGTGCCAGCTCACCCCAGGGGGTGAATGGCTACACCTTC
TRBV5-1	TRBJ2-3	TRBD2	.	CASRPSGDVTDTQYF	TGCGCCAGCCGTCCCAGCGGGGATGTCACAGATACGCAGTATTTT
TRBV7-8	TRBJ2-1	.	once	CASSLPNIGVGQFF	TGTGCCAGCAGCTTACCCAACATAGGGGTGGGGCAGTTCTTC
TRBV30	TRBJ2-7	TRBD1	.	CAWSEMGQGAYTYEQYF	TGTGCCTGGAGTGAGATGGGGCAGGGGGCTTATACCTACGAGCAGTACTTC
TRBV11-1	TRBJ2-3	.	.	CASSFDTLGTQYF	TGTGCCAGCAGCTTCGACACTTTAGGTACGCAGTATTTT
TRBV28	TRBJ2-3	TRBD1	.	CASSSLNRGYGDTQYF	TGTGCCAGCAGTTCCCTAAACAGGGGGTACGGAGATACGCAGTATTTT
TRBV2	TRBJ2-5	.	once	CASSASRTGTETQYF	TGTGCCAGCAGTGCGTCCAGGACTGGTACGGAGACCCAGTACTTC
TRBV2	TRBJ1-6	TRBD1	.	CASTGQANSPLHF	TGTGCCAGCACGGGACAGGCGAATTCACCCCTCCACTTT
TRBV5-8	TRBJ2-7	.	.	CAGRDNSYEQYF	TGTGCCGGCCGGGACAACTCCTACGAGCAGTACTTC
TRBV18	TRBJ2-2	.	.	CASSPLTPRDTGELFF	TGTGCCAGCTCACCACTGACTCCTCGGGACACCGGGGAGCTGTTTTTT
TRBV7-3	TRBJ2-1	.	.	CASSLSGGAAYNEQFF	TGTGCCAGCAGCTTAAGTGGGGGGGCCGCCTACAATGAGCAGTTCTTC
TRBV14	TRBJ1-2	TRBD1	.	CASMGATGSGYTF	TGTGCCAGCATGGGGGCGACAGGGAGTGGCTACACCTTC
TRBV11-2	TRBJ2-7	.	.	CASSSLLYEQYF	TGTGCCAGCAGCTCACTCCTCTACGAGCAGTACTTC
TRBV6-5	TRBJ1-4	.	few	CASSYRRQGTEKLFF	TGTGCCAGCAGTTACCGCCGGCAGGGTACTGAAAAACTGTTTTTT
TRBV25-1	TRBJ1-1	.	.	CASTWEGSRGTEAFF	TGTGCCAGCACCTGGGAGGGTTCCCGGGGCACTGAAGCTTTCTTT
TRBV28	TRBJ1-6	TRBD1	once	CATGTVYNSPLHF	TGTGCCACCGGGACAGTTTATAATTCACCCCTCCACTTT
TRBV4-1	TRBJ2-3	TRBD2	.	CASSRLGTSGINTQYF	TGCGCCAGCAGCCGCCTCGGGACTAGCGGGATAAATACGCAGTATTTT
TRBV16	TRBJ2-3	.	.	CASSPPVTDTQYF	TGTGCCAGCAGCCCCCCCGTGACAGATACGCAGTATTTT
TRBV2	TRBJ2-3	.	.	CASRRDNTDTQYF	TGTGCCAGCAGGAGGGACAACACAGATACGCAGTATTTT